This TCR beta chain is drawn from a study of shared clonotypes between healthy human individuals. An even split of each subset's genomic DNA across several immunoSEQ plates was performed. Clones were sequenced by immunoSEQ multiplex PCR, and TCRdb holds only the in-frame ones, with some missing. This table has more than 400,000 clones, 70% to 80% appearing once. As regards this clone: This probably arose from a read error, given a far larger clone one base away.

The germline gives CDR1 SNHLY, CDR2 FYNNEI. The CDR3 covers 14 residues. The chain combines TRBV2 with TRBJ1-1; D ambiguous. Material: PBMCs. The clonotype was recovered from a woman aged 40 to 50 in good health. Some clones in this sample may be carry-over from other donors' samples. The CDR3 loop is CAGSEIRVNTEAFF. The CDR3 nucleotides read TGTGCCGGCAGTGAGATACGGGTGAACACTGAAGCTTTCTTT.